The T cell receptor beta chain described here comes from a study of T cell responses to AZD1222 COVID-19 vaccine. Study-level results: Regions 160-218 and 743-854 held dominance among vaccine-associated CD4 TCRs, which spanned spike.

Data came from immunoSEQ multiplex PCR; TCRdb stores just in-frame clones and leaves some out. The sample yields under 130,000 clones, 87% seen once. Concerning this clone itself: Its antigen remains unidentified.

This TCR was recovered from an adult who received the AZD1222 COVID-19 vaccine. Source: peripheral blood, taken 28 days after the second AZD1222 dose.

The CDR3 protein is CASSLEGLGGQDTEAFF. The CDR3 DNA reads TGTGCCAGCAGCTTAGAGGGTCTAGGGGGCCAGGACACTGAAGCTTTCTTT. This chain joins TRBV7-9 and TRBJ1-1, with 7 bases identical to TRBD1. V lost 1 base and J lost 3; bases outside the gene matches: 11. In germline, CDR1 is SEHNR, CDR2 FQNEAQ (reference sequence). This CDR3 has 17 amino acids.